These 32 T cell receptor beta chains were all obtained from the same sample, sequenced in a study of molecular identifiers for immune sequencing clone quantification. One entry per CDR3 protein results from TCRdb running MiXCR on the PCR reads. The sample contains some 580,000 distinct CDR3 sequences, 25% of which appear only once. Specimen: naive CD8+ T cells from blood, with Jurkat cell RNA spiked in. Subset defined: FACS-sorted CD8+CD4-CCR7+CD45RA+ naive T cells. The receptor source for this set is a human donor in good health. Some libraries in this study had Jurkat cell RNA spiked in.

This clonotype has a count of ten or more. The chain joins TRBV7-9 to TRBJ1-2, with 7 bases identical to TRBD1. This CDR3 comprises 15 residues. Germline V gene sequence: CDR1 SEHNR, CDR2 FQNEAQ (reference sequence). V was pared by 5 bases and J by 7 bases, with 13 bases of the junction left unmatched. CDR3 sequence reads: CASSPSGDRSFGYTF. CDR3 in DNA: TGTGCCAGCAGCCCCTCAGGGGACAGAAGCTTTGGCTACACCTTC. The whole variable domain, filled in from reference TRBV7-9 and TRBJ1-2, reads DTGVSQNPRHKITKRGQNVTFRCDPISEHNRLYWYRQTLGQGPEFLTYFQNEAQLEKSRLLSDRFSAERPKGSFSTLEIQRTEQGDSAMYLCASSPSGDRSFGYTFGSGTRLTVV.

Only a few counts were recorded for this clonotype. The V gene is TRBV7-9, the J gene TRBJ2-6; 9 nucleotides align to TRBD1. The CDR3 covers 17 residues. The V gene end was trimmed by 4 bases and the J gene end by 0 bases; junction bases not matched to a gene: 4. The germline V gene has CDR1 SEHNR and CDR2 FQNEAQ (reference sequence). CDR3 sequence (DNA): TGTGCCAGCAGCTCGGGACAGGGATTCTCTGGGGCCAACGTCCTGACTTTC. This gives the protein CASSSGQGFSGANVLTF.

As concerns this clonotype: A read error may be the cause here, since a much bigger clone is one base away. The chain is built from TRBV4-3 and TRBJ2-1; 7 bases match TRBD1. Germline CDR1 is LGHNA and CDR2 is YSLEER. The CDR3 loop spans 14 amino acids. This CDR3 reads CASSPGTAFNAQFF. The DNA for the CDR3 is TGCGCCAGCAGCCCCGGGACAGCTTTCAATGCGCAGTTCTTC.

About this clonotype: One end of the junction does not line up with germline, which may come from a read error. The chain is built from TRBV4-2 and TRBJ2-3, with D perhaps assigned TRBD1 or TRBD2 (5 bases each). This CDR3 has 15 residues. Per germline, CDR1 LGHNA and CDR2 YNFKEQ. The CDR3 DNA reads as TGTGCTAGCAGCCAAGCGGAGGCCGAGACAGATACGCGGTATTTT. Translated: CASSQAEAETDTRYF.

The chain carries TRBV12-3 or TRBV12-4 and TRBJ2-2, with D possibly matching TRBD2 (5 bases). The V end was cut by 3 bases, the J end by 4 bases, with 12 bases between. The CDR3 sequence is 15 residues long. In DNA, the CDR3 is TGTGCCAGCAGTTTTGTTCTCGGGGTCACCGGGGAGCTGTTTTTT. Translation gives CASSFVLGVTGELFF.

The count of this clonotype is one. An end of the junction does not agree with germline; a read error may underlie this. The V and J genes are TRBV9 and TRBJ1-6; D unclear. The CDR3 sequence is 15 residues long. In germline, CDR1 is SGDLS, CDR2 YYNGEE. The CDR3 spells CAGSVEGARSSPLHF. As DNA, the CDR3 is TGTGCCGGCAGCGTAGAGGGTGCACGTAGTTCACCCCTCCACTTT.

About this clonotype: Given a much more abundant clone one base away, this may be a read error. V is TRBV6-6 and J is TRBJ2-7; possible D gene TRBD1, 6 bases. The germline V gene encodes CDR1 MNHNY and CDR2 SVGAGI (reference sequence). This CDR3 has 14 residues. CDR3 sequence reads: CSSSYYRDLAEQYF. In DNA form, the CDR3 reads TGTTCCAGCAGTTATTACAGGGACCTTGCCGAGCAGTACTTC.

A note on this clonotype: This may stem from a read error, because a much larger clone lies one nucleotide away. V usage is TRBV19 and J usage is TRBJ2-6, with a weak D call TRBD2 (6 bases). The CDR3 is 15 residues long. Germline V gene lookup returns CDR1 LNHDA and CDR2 SQIVND (reference sequence). The CDR3 loop reads CASSVGARGANVQTF. The CDR3, as DNA: TGTGCCAGTAGTGTAGGGGCGCGCGGGGCCAACGTCCAGACTTTC.

This clonotype has just a few counts. V usage is TRBV28 and J usage is TRBJ2-5; D gene unclear. Trimming stripped 8 bases from V and 4 bases from J, with 14 bases between. Germline V gene lookup returns CDR1 MDHEN and CDR2 SYDVKM. This CDR3 has 13 amino acids. The CDR3 region is CASVAVGLETQYF. The CDR3 DNA reads as TGTGCCAGCGTCGCCGTGGGATTAGAGACCCAGTACTTC.

This clonotype showed up many times. This chain uses TRBV4-1 with TRBJ2-7; D unclear. Per germline, CDR1 MGHRA and CDR2 YSYEKL. This CDR3 contains 13 residues. Trimming removed 3 bases from V and 0 bases from J, with 6 bases in between. The chain's CDR3 is CASSQESSYEQYF. The CDR3 coding sequence is TGCGCCAGCAGCCAGGAGAGCTCCTACGAGCAGTACTTC.

CDR3: CSAKEETQYF. For the CDR3, the DNA is TGCAGTGCTAAAGAAGAGACCCAGTACTTC. The J gene is TRBJ2-5, the V gene TRBV20-1; D uncertain. Trimming removed 4 bases from V and 3 bases from J, with 3 bases in between. Germline V gene data show CDR1 as DFQATT and CDR2 as SNEGSKA (reference sequence). This CDR3 is 10 amino acids long.

This clonotype was picked up a small number of times. The V call is TRBV7-3, the J call TRBJ2-1, with D possibly TRBD2 on 6 matching bases. The CDR3 spans 16 residues. V was cut by 5 bases and J by 2 bases, with 16 bases left in between. CDR1 is SGHTA, CDR2 FQGTGA, per germline. CDR3 DNA sequence: TGTGCCAGCAGCCTCAGTGTGGGGACTCCCTACAATGAGCAGTTCTTC. Its translation: CASSLSVGTPYNEQFF.

This clonotype has a handful of counts. The rearrangement joins TRBV4-3 to TRBJ2-1; TRBD2 is a possible D gene (6 bases). Per the germline V gene, CDR1 is LGHNA and CDR2 is YSLEER. The CDR3 is made up of 13 amino acids. The ends were cut back, 3 bases at V and 10 bases at J, with 13 bases in the middle. The chain's CDR3 is CASSQPAGIEQFF. CDR3 DNA: TGCGCCAGCAGCCAGCCGGCGGGAATAGAGCAGTTCTTC.

This clonotype came up once. This clone may be a read error of a much larger clone one base away. The rearrangement joins TRBV4-1 to TRBJ2-7; TRBD2 agrees at 11 bases. The CDR3 has 16 amino acids. V lost 7 bases and J lost 3; bases outside the gene matches: 11. CDR1 is MGHRA and CDR2 is YSYEKL in the germline V gene. The DNA of the CDR3 is TGCGCCAGCACCCATGCGGGACTAGCGGAGAACTACGAGCAGTACTTC. Its translation: CASTHAGLAENYEQYF.

CDR3 bases: TGTGCCAGCAGCTTAGCTCCGACTAGCGTATCCAATGAGCAGTTCTTC. Translated: CASSLAPTSVSNEQFF. The V and J genes are TRBV7-2 and TRBJ2-1; 8 bases align to TRBD2. J gave up 6 bases and V 0 bases, and 7 bases lay outside the gene matches. CDR3 size: 16 residues. Germline V lookup: CDR1 SGHTA, CDR2 FQGNSA.

The chain couples TRBV2 to TRBJ2-2; D gene uncertain. The CDR3 runs 14 residues. V lost 3 bases and J 2 bases, leaving 7 bases between the germline ends. CDR1 and CDR2 from the germline V gene are SNHLY and FYNNEI. This chain's CDR3 is CASSDWTNTGELFF. The CDR3 DNA follows: TGTGCCAGCAGTGATTGGACCAACACCGGGGAGCTGTTTTTT.

This clonotype has ten or more counts. The rearrangement links TRBV15 to TRBJ2-3, with unresolved D. CDR1 and CDR2 from the germline V gene are LNHNV and YYDKDF (reference sequence). The V gene lost 0 bases and the J gene lost 0 bases, with 13 bases spanning the gap. This CDR3 has 17 residues. In DNA, the CDR3 is TGTGCCACCAGCAGAGATGATTTGGGGTACAGCACAGATACGCAGTATTTT. This translates into CATSRDDLGYSTDTQYF.

There are a few counts of this clonotype. Here the CDR3 reads CASSALAYGEQFF. CDR3 DNA: TGTGCCAGCAGCGCCCTAGCGTACGGAGAGCAGTTCTTC. This sequence joins TRBV2 and TRBJ2-1, with a tentative D call TRBD2 (6 bases). Germline lookup yields CDR1 SNHLY and CDR2 FYNNEI. This CDR3 has 13 amino acids. V was pared by 6 bases and J by 10 bases, with 16 bases between.

Of note for this clonotype: With a much larger clone just one base away, this may be a read error. The CDR3 region is CSVEVPDSETFEQYF. Here the CDR3 DNA reads TGCAGCGTTGAAGTCCCTGACAGCGAGACCTTCGAGCAGTACTTC. This chain links TRBV29-1 with TRBJ2-7, with D perhaps matching TRBD1 (5 bases). Germline-derived CDR1 and CDR2 are SQVTM and ANQGSEA. The CDR3 sequence is 15 residues long. V lost 1 base and J 6 bases, leaving 19 bases between the germline ends.

This clonotype came up a few times. The gene calls are TRBV30 and TRBJ1-5; D is ambiguous. The CDR3 is 11 residues long. CDR1 is GTSNPN and CDR2 is SVGIG in the germline V gene (reference sequence). The ends were cut back, 2 bases at V and 8 bases at J, with 7 bases in the middle. The CDR3 coding sequence is TGTGCCTGGAGTTTGGACGAGCCCCAGCATTTT. Amino acid sequence: CAWSLDEPQHF.

This clonotype was counted a few times. The V gene is TRBV20-1, the J gene TRBJ2-7, with D tentatively TRBD2 (6 bases). V lost 0 bases and J 5 bases, leaving 11 bases between the germline ends. Germline V CDR1 and CDR2: DFQATT, SNEGSKA (reference sequence). The CDR3 runs 13 residues. CDR3 loop: CSAREPTRNEQYF. CDR3 in DNA: TGCAGTGCTAGAGAACCGACTAGGAACGAGCAGTACTTC.

On this clonotype itself: Relative to the germline gene, one junction end is altered; a read error may explain this. The rearrangement uses TRBV6-6 and TRBJ1-2; D perhaps matches TRBD1 (6 bases). CDR3 length: 15 amino acids. Germline CDR1 and CDR2: MNHNY and SVGAGI (reference sequence). The DNA for the CDR3 is TGTGCCAGCAGTTACCCGCAGGGGCGGGATTGGGGCTACTCCTTC. Translation: CASSYPQGRDWGYSF.

The sample holds many counts of this clonotype. CDR3 protein: CSVSDSYEQYF. For the CDR3, the DNA is TGCAGCGTTTCTGACAGCTACGAGCAGTACTTC. J is TRBJ2-7 and V is TRBV29-1; maybe TRBD1 (5 bases). V was shortened by 5 bases and J by 3 bases, with 8 bases between the two germline ends. Per germline, CDR1 SQVTM and CDR2 ANQGSEA. The CDR3 has 11 residues.

The CDR3: CASSNGWGTEQYF. The DNA of the CDR3 is TGTGCCAGCTCGAATGGATGGGGTACCGAGCAGTACTTC. The V call is TRBV27, the J call TRBJ2-7; D call uncertain. The germline CDR1 and CDR2 sequences are MNHEY and SMNVEV (reference sequence). The CDR3 totals 13 residues. V was shortened by 8 bases and J by 6 bases, with 17 bases between the two germline ends.

The genes are TRBV6-2 or TRBV6-3 and TRBJ2-2; tentative D call: TRBD1 (6 bases). This CDR3 region has 15 residues. Between the trimmed V and J ends, which lost 6 bases and 0 bases, there was a span of 11 bases. CDR1 MNHEY and CDR2 SVGEGT come from the germline V gene. The CDR3 loop reads CASRYRETNTGELFF. The CDR3 coding sequence is TGTGCCAGCAGGTACAGGGAAACGAACACCGGGGAGCTGTTTTTT.

The chain uses TRBV7-9 and TRBJ2-7; 12 positions match TRBD2. The germline gives CDR1 SEHNR, CDR2 FQNEAQ (reference sequence). The V segment lost 6 bases and the J segment 7 bases; nucleotides outside the gene matches: 10. The CDR3 length is 15 residues. The CDR3 sequence is CASSAASGGAREQYF. The CDR3 bases are TGTGCCAGCAGTGCCGCTAGCGGGGGGGCGAGGGAGCAGTACTTC.

This clonotype was observed a few times. V gene TRBV6-2 or TRBV6-3 combines with J gene TRBJ2-1; 9 nucleotides line up with TRBD2. V trimming: 7 bases; J trimming: 5 bases; junction bases outside the gene matches: 12. The CDR3 has 16 amino acids. Germline V lookup: CDR1 MNHEY, CDR2 SVGEGT. The CDR3 nucleotides are TGTGCCAGCACCTCGCGAGGCGGGGGGGACGACAATGAGCAGTTCTTC. Translated, it gives CASTSRGGGDDNEQFF.

This clonotype was seen a few times. This sequence joins TRBV7-9 and TRBJ1-4; 9 bases are shared with TRBD1. V was clipped by 4 bases and J by 4 bases; unmatched bases: 10. The CDR3 runs 17 residues. Germline CDR1 is SEHNR and CDR2 is FQNEAQ (reference sequence). The CDR3, as DNA: TGTGCCAGCAGCTCTCCACAGGGGGCGCGGGATAATGAAAAACTGTTTTTT. Translating it yields CASSSPQGARDNEKLFF.

About this clonotype: One end of the junction is discordant with germline, which a read error may explain. The chain carries TRBV27 and TRBJ1-1; 9 bases are shared with TRBD1. This CDR3 has 15 residues. Germline CDR1 reads MNHEY; CDR2 reads SMNVEV (reference sequence). This chain's CDR3 is CASIIRTGASTEALF. CDR3 DNA: TGTGCCAGCATAATCCGGACAGGGGCCAGCACTGAAGCTCTCTTT.

In its sample, this clonotype was seen a few times. The V call is TRBV5-1, the J call TRBJ1-4; D is perhaps TRBD1 (5 bases). The germline V and J ends were trimmed by 0 bases and 4 bases, with 7 bases remaining between them. This CDR3 is 14 amino acids long. CDR1 is SGHRS, CDR2 YFSETQ, per germline. The CDR3: CASSLGDDNEKLFF. The CDR3 DNA is TGCGCCAGCAGCTTGGGGGACGATAATGAAAAACTGTTTTTT.

Comments on this clonotype: This may be a read error: a much more frequent sequence differs by one nucleotide. V and J are TRBV29-1 and TRBJ1-2; D uncertain. CDR1 is SQVTM and CDR2 is ANQGSEA in the germline V gene. The CDR3 runs to 12 residues. Trimming stripped 0 bases from V and 7 bases from J, with 9 bases between. The CDR3: CSVEELDPGYTF. In DNA form, the CDR3 reads TGCAGCGTTGAAGAGTTGGACCCTGGCTACACCTTC.

This chain uses TRBV4-3 with TRBJ1-6; a possible D gene is TRBD1 (5 bases). Trimming took off 3 bases at V and 5 bases at J, with 14 bases between the two ends. CDR3 length: 16 amino acids. Germline loops: CDR1 LGHNA, CDR2 YSLEER. For the CDR3, the DNA is TGCGCCAGCAGCCAGGCCGGGACCGTAAATAATTCACCCCTCCACTTT. It translates to CASSQAGTVNNSPLHF.